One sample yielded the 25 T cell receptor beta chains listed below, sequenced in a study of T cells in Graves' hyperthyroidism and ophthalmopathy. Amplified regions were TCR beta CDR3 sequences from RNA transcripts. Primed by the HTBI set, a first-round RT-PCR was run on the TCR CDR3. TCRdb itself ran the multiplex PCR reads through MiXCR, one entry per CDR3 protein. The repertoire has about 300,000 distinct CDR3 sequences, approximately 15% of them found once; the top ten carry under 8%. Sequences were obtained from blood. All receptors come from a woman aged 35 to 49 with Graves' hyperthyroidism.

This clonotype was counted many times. CDR3 in DNA: TGTGCCAGCAGCTTAGCCGACAGAGGAGGCTACACCTTC. Translating it yields CASSLADRGGYTF. This chain links TRBV7-8 with TRBJ1-2; D is perhaps TRBD1 (5 bases). This CDR3 is 13 amino acids long. Germline V gene sequence: CDR1 SGHVS, CDR2 FQNEAQ. The ends were cut back, 0 bases at V and 8 bases at J, with 10 bases in the middle.

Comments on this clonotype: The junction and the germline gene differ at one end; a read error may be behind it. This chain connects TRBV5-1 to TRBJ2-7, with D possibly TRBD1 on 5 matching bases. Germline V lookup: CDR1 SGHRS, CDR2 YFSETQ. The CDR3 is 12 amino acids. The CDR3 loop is CASSGASYEQYF. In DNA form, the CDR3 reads TGTGCCAGCAGTGGGGCCTCCTACGAGCAGTACTTC.

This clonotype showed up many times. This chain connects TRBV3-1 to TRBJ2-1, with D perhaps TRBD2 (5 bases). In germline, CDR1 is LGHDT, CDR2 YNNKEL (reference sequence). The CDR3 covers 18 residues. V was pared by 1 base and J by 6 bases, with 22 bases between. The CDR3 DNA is TGTGCCAGCAGCCAAGGATGGGCCCCACGGGGTCCCTTCAATGAGCAGTTCTTC. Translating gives CASSQGWAPRGPFNEQFF.

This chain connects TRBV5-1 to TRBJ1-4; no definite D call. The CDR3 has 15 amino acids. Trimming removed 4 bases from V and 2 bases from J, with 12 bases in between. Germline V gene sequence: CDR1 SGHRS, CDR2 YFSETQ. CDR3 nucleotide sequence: TGCGCCAGCAGCCGGATTGGAGCGACTAATGAAAAACTGTTTTTT. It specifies CASSRIGATNEKLFF.

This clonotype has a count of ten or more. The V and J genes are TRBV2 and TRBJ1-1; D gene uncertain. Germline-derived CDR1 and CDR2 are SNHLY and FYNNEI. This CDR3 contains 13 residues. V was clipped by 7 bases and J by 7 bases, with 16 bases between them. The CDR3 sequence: CASIKAPGGEAFF. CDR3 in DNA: TGTGCCAGCATCAAGGCCCCGGGAGGTGAAGCTTTCTTT.

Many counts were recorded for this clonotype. For the CDR3, the DNA is TGTGCCAGCAGTTGGTCCTCTGGGGCCAACGTCCTGACTTTC. Protein sequence: CASSWSSGANVLTF. The rearrangement joins TRBV27 to TRBJ2-6; no clear D. The CDR3 spans 14 residues. Trimming left V 4 bases short and J 0 bases short, with 4 bases between. Germline lookup yields CDR1 MNHEY and CDR2 SMNVEV (reference sequence). The whole variable domain, remainder taken from reference TRBV27 and TRBJ2-6, is EAQVTQNPRYLITVTGKKLTVTCSQNMNHEYMSWYRQDPGLGLRQIYYSMNVEVTDKGDVPEGYKVSRKEKRNFPLILESPSPNQTSLYFCASSWSSGANVLTFGAGSRLTVL.

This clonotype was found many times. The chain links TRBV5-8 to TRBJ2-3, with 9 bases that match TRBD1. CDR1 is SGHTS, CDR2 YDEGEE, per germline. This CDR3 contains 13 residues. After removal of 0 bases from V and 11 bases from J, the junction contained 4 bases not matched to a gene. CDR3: CASSLVDRGRQYF. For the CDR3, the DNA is TGTGCCAGCAGCTTGGTCGACAGGGGGAGGCAGTATTTT.

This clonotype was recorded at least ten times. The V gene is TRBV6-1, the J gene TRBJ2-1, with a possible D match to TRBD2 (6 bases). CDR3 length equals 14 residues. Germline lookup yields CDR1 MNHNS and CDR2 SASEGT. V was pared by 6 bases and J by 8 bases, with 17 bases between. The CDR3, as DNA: TGTGCCAGCAGACCAGGGAATTGGGGGGATGAGCAGTTCTTC. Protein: CASRPGNWGDEQFF.

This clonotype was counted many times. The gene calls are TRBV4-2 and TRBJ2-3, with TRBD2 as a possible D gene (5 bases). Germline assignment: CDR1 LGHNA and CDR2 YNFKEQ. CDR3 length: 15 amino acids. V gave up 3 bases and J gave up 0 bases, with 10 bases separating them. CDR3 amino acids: CASSQKRSSTDTQYF. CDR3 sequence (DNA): TGTGCCAGCAGCCAGAAGCGGTCTAGCACAGATACGCAGTATTTT.

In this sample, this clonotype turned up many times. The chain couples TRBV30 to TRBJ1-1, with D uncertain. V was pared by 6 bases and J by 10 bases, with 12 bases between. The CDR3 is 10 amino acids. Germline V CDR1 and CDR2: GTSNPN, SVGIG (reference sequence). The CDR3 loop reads CACSTSGAFF. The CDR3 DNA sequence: TGTGCCTGTAGTACTTCTGGAGCTTTCTTT.

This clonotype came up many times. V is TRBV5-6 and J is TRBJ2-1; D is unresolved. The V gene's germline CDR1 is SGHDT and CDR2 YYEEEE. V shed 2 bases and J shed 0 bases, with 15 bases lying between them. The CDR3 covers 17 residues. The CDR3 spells CASSLLSSRSSYNEQFF. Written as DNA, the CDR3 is TGTGCCAGCAGCTTACTCAGTTCCCGGAGCTCCTACAATGAGCAGTTCTTC.

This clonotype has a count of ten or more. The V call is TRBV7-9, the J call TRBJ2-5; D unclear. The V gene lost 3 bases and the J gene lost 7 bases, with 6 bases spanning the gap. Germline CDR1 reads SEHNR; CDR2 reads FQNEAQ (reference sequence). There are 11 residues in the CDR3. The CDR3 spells CASSFDPTQYF. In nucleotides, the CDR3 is TGTGCCAGCAGCTTTGATCCGACCCAGTACTTC.

The DNA of the CDR3 is TGTGCCAGCAGTTACGAGTGGACAGGGGACTACAATTCCTACGAGCAGTACTTC. It is translated as CASSYEWTGDYNSYEQYF. The chain carries TRBV6-5 and TRBJ2-7; 9 bases line up with TRBD1. Germline V gene data show CDR1 as MNHEY and CDR2 as SVGAGI. The J segment lost 1 base and the V segment lost 2 bases, leaving 12 bases of the junction unmatched. This CDR3 has 18 residues.

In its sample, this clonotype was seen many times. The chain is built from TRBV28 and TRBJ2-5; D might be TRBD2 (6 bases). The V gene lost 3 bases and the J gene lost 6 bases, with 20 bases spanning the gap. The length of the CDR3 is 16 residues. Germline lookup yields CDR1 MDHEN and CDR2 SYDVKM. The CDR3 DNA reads TGTGCCAGCAGTTTGAGGCCAGGGAGGCTCGGACAGACCCAGTACTTC. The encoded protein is CASSLRPGRLGQTQYF.

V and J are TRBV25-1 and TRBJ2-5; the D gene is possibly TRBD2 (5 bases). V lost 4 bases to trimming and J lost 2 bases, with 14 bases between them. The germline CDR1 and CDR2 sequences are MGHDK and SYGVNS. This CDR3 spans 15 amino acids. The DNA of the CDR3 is TGTGCCAGCAGTGTCTCGGGCCCGGGGCAAGAGACCCAGTACTTC. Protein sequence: CASSVSGPGQETQYF.

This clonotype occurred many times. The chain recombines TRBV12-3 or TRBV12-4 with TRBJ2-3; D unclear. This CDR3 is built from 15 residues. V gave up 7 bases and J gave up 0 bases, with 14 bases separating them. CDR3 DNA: TGTGCCAGCACAAAGGCCGACGGTAGCACAGATACGCAGTATTTT. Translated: CASTKADGSTDTQYF.

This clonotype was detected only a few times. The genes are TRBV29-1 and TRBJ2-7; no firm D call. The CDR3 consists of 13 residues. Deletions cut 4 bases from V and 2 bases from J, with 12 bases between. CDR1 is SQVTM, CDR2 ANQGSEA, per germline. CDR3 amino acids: CSVVWQTPYEQYF. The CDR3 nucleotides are TGCAGCGTTGTCTGGCAGACCCCCTACGAGCAGTACTTC.

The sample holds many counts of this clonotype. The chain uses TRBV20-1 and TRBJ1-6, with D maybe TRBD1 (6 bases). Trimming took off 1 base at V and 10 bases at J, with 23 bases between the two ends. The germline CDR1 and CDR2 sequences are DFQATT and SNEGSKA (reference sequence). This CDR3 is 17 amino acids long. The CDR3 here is CSARGVDRLLGVSPLHF. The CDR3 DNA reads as TGCAGTGCTAGAGGCGTGGACAGACTTCTTGGGGTGTCACCCCTCCACTTT.

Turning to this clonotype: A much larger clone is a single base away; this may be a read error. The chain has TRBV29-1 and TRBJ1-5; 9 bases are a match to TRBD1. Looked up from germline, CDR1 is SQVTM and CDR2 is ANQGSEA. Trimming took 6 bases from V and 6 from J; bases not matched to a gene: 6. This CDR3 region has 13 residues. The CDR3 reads CSVQTGGGQPQHF. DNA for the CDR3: TGCAGCGTCCAAACAGGGGGCGGTCAGCCCCAGCATTTT. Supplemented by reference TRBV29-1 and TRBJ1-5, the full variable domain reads SAVISQKPSRDICQRGTSLTIQCQVDSQVTMMFWYRQQPGQSLTLIATANQGSEATYESGFVIDKFPISRPNLTFSTLTVSNMSPEDSSIYLCSVQTGGGQPQHFGDGTRLSIL.

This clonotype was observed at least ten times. This chain's CDR3 is CATSDGHTEAFF. The CDR3, as DNA: TGTGCCACGAGCGACGGCCACACTGAAGCTTTCTTT. The chain has TRBV2 and TRBJ1-1, with D uncertain. CDR3 length equals 12 residues. Trimming removed 10 bases from V and 3 bases from J, with 12 bases in between. Germline loops: CDR1 SNHLY, CDR2 FYNNEI.

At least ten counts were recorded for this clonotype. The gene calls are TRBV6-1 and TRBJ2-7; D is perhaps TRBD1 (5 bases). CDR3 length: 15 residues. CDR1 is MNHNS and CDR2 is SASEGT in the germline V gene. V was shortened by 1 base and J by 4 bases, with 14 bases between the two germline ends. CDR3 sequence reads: CASSEGLTVKYEQYF. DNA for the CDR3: TGTGCCAGCAGTGAAGGGTTGACAGTAAAGTACGAGCAGTACTTC.

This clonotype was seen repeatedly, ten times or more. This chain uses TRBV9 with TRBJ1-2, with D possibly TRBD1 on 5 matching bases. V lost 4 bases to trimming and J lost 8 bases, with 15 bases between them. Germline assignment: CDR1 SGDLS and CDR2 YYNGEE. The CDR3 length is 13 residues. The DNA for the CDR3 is TGTGCCAGCAGCTCCCGGGACGGAGGAGGCTACACCTTC. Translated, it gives CASSSRDGGGYTF.

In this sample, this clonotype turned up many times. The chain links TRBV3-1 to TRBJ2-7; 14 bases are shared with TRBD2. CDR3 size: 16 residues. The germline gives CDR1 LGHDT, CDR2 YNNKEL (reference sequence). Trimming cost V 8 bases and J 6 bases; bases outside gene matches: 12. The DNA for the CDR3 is TGTGCCAGCTCTCTTGAGGGACTAGCGGGGGAAGGCGAGCAGTACTTC. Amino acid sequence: CASSLEGLAGEGEQYF.

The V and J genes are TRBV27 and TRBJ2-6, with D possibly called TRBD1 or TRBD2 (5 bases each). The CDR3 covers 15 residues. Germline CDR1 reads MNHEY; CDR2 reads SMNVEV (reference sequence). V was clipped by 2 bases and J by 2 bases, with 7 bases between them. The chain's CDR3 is CASSLMGAGANVLTF. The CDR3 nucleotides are TGTGCCAGCAGTTTAATGGGGGCTGGGGCCAACGTCCTGACTTTC.

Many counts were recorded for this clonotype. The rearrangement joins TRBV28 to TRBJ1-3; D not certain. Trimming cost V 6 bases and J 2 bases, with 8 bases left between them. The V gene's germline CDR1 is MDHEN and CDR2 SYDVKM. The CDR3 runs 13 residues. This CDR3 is CASSRNPGNTIYF. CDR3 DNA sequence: TGTGCCAGCAGCCGTAATCCTGGAAACACCATATATTTT.